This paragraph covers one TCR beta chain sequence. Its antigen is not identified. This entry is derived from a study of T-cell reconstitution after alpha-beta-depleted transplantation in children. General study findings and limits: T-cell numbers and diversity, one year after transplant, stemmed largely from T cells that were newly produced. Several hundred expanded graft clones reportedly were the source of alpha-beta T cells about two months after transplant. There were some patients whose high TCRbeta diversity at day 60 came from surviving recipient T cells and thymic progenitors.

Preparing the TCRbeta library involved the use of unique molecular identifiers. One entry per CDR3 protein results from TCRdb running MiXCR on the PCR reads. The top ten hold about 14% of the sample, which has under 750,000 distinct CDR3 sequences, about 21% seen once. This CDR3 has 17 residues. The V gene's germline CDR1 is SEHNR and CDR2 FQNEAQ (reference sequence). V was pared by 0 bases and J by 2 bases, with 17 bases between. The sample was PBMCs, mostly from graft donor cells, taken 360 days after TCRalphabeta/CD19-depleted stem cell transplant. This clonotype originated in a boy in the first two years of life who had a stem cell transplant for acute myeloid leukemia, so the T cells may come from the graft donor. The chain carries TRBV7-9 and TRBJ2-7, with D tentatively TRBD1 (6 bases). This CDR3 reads CASSLALSRDNPYEQYF. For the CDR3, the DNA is TGTGCCAGCAGCTTAGCCCTTTCCCGGGACAATCCCTACGAGCAGTACTTC.